This T cell receptor (beta chain) was found in a study of cytomegalovirus exposure and HLA in healthy donors. The study's findings and limits: Fewer than 20,000 TCR beta sequences were associated with HLA alleles at 0.05 false discovery rate in a later analysis. Most TCR sequences were seen very rarely across donors, but some public TCRs occurred in many.

The donors comprised healthy bone marrow donors. A remark on this clone: The antigen remains undetermined.

PCR employed 60 Vbeta and 13 Jbeta primers. Only in-frame clones appear in the TCRdb table, and some are missing; sequencing was by immunoSEQ multiplex PCR. Of about 200,000 clones in the sample, over 80% were seen once. This TCR was recovered from a boy aged 2 to 10 in good health and CMV-seronegative. Material for sequencing was PBMCs.

CDR3: CASSNASGTYNEQFF. In DNA form, the CDR3 reads TGTGCCAGCAGCAACGCGAGCGGGACCTACAATGAGCAGTTCTTC. The rearrangement joins TRBV7-2 to TRBJ2-1; 7 positions agree with TRBD2. The ends lost 5 bases at V and 2 bases at J; junction bases unmatched: 6. The CDR3 contains 15 residues. CDR1 is SGHTA, CDR2 FQGNSA, per germline.